This T cell receptor (beta chain) is drawn from a study of technical replicates of blood from a handful of donors. The CDR3 consists of 14 residues. J was trimmed by 5 bases and V by 6 bases; bases with no gene match: 4. Looked up from germline, CDR1 is SNHLY and CDR2 is FYNNEI. TCRdb's table, derived via immunoSEQ multiplex PCR, lists solely in-frame clones and lacks some. The sample has about 79,000 clones, approximately 92% seen once; the top ten hold around 0.37%. Sequencing was done on a sample of T cells isolated from PBMCs. The TCR was taken from a human donor in good health. Some clones in this sample may be carry-over from other donors' samples. V and J are TRBV2 and TRBJ2-1, with 10 nucleotides matching TRBD1. The CDR3 region has the DNA TGTGCCAGCAGCCGGGACAGGGGAAACAATGAGCAGTTCTTC. Translated: CASSRDRGNNEQFF.